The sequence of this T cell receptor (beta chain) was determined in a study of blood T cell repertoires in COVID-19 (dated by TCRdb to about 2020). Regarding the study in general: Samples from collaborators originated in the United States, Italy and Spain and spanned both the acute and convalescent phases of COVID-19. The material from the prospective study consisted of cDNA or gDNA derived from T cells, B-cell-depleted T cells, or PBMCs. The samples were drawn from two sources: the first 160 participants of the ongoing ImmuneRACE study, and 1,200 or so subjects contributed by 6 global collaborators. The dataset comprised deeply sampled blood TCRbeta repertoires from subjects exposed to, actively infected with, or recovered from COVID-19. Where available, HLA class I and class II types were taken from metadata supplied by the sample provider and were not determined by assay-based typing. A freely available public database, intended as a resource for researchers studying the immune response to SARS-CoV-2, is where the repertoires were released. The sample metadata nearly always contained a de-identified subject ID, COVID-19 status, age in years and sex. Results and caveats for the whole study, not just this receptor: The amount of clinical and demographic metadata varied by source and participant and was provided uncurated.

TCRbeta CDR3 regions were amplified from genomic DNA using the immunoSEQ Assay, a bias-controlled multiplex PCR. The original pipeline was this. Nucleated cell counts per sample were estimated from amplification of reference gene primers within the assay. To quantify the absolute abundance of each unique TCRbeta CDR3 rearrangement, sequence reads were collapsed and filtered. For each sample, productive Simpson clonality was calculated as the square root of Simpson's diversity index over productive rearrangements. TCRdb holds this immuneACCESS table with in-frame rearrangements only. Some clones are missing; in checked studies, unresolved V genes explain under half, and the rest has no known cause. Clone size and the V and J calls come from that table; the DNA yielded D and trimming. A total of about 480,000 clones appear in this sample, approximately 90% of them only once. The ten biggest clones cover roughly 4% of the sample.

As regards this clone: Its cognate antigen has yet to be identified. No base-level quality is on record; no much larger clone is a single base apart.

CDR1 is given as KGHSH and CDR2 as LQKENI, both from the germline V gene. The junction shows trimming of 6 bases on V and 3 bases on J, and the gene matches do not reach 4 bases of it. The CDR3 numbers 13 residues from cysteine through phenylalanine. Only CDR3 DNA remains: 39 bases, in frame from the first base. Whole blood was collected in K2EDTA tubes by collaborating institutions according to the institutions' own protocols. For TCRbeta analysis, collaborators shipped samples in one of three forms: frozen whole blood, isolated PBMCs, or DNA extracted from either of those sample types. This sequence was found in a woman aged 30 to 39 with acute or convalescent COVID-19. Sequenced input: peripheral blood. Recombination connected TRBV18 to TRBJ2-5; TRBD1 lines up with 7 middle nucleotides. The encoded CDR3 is CASSSGTEETQYF. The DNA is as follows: TGTGCCAGCTCGTCCGGGACAGAAGAGACCCAGTACTTC.